This TCR beta chain is drawn from a study of identical twins (TCRdb year 2016). The study in broad terms: TCR alpha and beta repertoires from monozygotic twins, unrelated adults of various ages and cord blood were deep-sequenced to test whether fetal clonotypes persist. To rule out contamination, the twin experiments were replicated at different times with different library preparation protocols.

Every donor was a healthy Caucasian. Three pairs of female monozygotic twins, all aged about 18 to 29 years, were included in the twin cohort. The RNA used for TCR libraries was isolated from peripheral blood mononuclear cells. The paper as a whole reports these results and caveats: Out-of-frame TCR alpha sharing in monozygotic twins was systematically underestimated by recombination models, whereas sharing between unrelated individuals was in agreement with the recombination models. Abundant cord blood beta clonotypes had fewer insertions, young adult naive repertoires showed a similar but weaker trend, and memory repertoires showed no such trend. In beta out-of-frame sequences, excess twin sharing was weaker, because having fewer shared sequences lowered the signal-to-noise ratio. Zero-insertion analyses could be partly confounded by invariant T cells such as MAIT and iNKT, though diverse VJ usage argued against such confounding for most clonotypes. Out-of-frame TCR alpha sequences shared between twins showed an excess of low generation-probability sequences compared with coincidental sharing between unrelated individuals. Conclusions relied on cross-sectional statistical analysis, since the same donors could not be followed over many years.

Details on this clonotype: The specificity of this receptor is unknown. No base-level quality is on record; no much larger clone is a single base apart.

The library came from 5' RACE. This sample was sequenced with an Illumina HiSeq 2000. A universal primer binding site was introduced by template switching, and a unique molecular identifier was present in the final cDNA, enabling accurate counting of TCR cDNA molecules. Specific primers in the conserved constant-segment region were used to synthesize first-strand cDNA for TCR alpha and beta chains. To control for contamination, each cDNA library was double barcoded with a SMART-Mk sample barcode plus Illumina barcodes. TruSeq adapter sequences along with Illumina sample barcodes were introduced in two successive PCR steps. The TCR alpha and beta cDNA libraries were sequenced on the Illumina HiSeq platform using custom primers. The published analysis was carried out like this. MiGEC processed the raw reads to extract unique molecular identifiers, while MiXCR was used to determine the CDR3 positions. Recombination models were inferred per individual with the repgenHMM and IGoR tools using an EM algorithm. Shared clonotype analysis was performed with the tcR package in R, normalizing sharing by the product of cloneset sizes. To study raw recombination without the effects of thymic and clonal selection, out-of-frame nonproductive sequences were analyzed. The public reads were reprocessed in TCRdb via fastp at Q25 and MiXCR, keeping in-frame beta chains. Here each entry gathers all rows of one CDR3 protein and keeps the most common genes and DNA. These V and J calls rely on TCRdb rather than the paper's analysis. The sample table shows 700,000 to 950,000 distinct CDR3 sequences, and around an eighth are seen once. The ten largest clones represent 1.5% to 2% of the sample.

The germline V gene (reference sequence) gives CDR1 as DFQATT and CDR2 as SNEGSKA. There are 14 amino acids in the CDR3, from cysteine to phenylalanine inclusive. The entry retains the CDR3 DNA only, 42 bases that are in frame from base 1. The junction carries 15 bases between V and J, which are trimmed by 6 bases and 3 bases respectively. This same sample was also part of a study on yellow fever vaccine responses in identical twins. The second publication reports: According to the authors, the vaccine-induced T cell response in identical twins seemed to be partly convergent and partly specific to each individual. In the study, vaccine-responding T cell clones were precisely tracked in identical twins.

Sequencing input: PBMCs. The origin of this receptor is a woman between 18 and 29 years old in good health. The chain is assembled from TRBV20-1 and TRBJ1-5; a confident D gene designation cannot be given. The DNA is TGCAGTGCCCTCCCAGATGGCCCCAATCAGCCCCAGCATTTT. The translation is CSALPDGPNQPQHF.